The entry below gives a single TCR beta chain sequence along with its context. What it binds is unknown. One end of the junction does not line up with germline, which may come from a read error. All of the isolated RNA was reverse transcribed, so expressed TCRB transcripts were sequenced. The method was immunoSEQ multiplex PCR; TCRdb's version includes in-frame clones alone and lacks a portion of them. The sample has fewer than 200,000 clones, under 13% seen once. This entry comes from a study of beta chain features in type 1 diabetes. Study details: The number of sorted cells examined across all samples was roughly 100,000,000.

Study results and limitations: Patients with Type 1 diabetes showed moderately but significantly shorter TCRB CDR3s in all four CD4+ subsets.

Donors contributed one heparinised blood draw apiece, averaging around 100 mL. Germline assignment: CDR1 KGHSH and CDR2 LQKENI. The CDR3 runs 17 residues. The sample taken for sequencing was central memory CD4+ T cells from blood. The source of this sequence is a man in his thirties or forties with type 1 diabetes. The V and J genes are TRBV18 and TRBJ2-5; D is perhaps TRBD2 (6 bases). CDR3 coding DNA: TGTGCCAGCTCACCACAGCCAGTGATAGTGCGCGGGGAGACCCAGCACTTC. Translation gives CASSPQPVIVRGETQHF.